Following are 32 T cell receptor beta chains from one sample sequenced in a study of CD8 T cells in ankylosing spondylitis. Study findings and constraints: Ankylosing spondylitis blood seemed to carry a telltale TCR beta motif made of about 8 highly homologous variants.

Via MiXCR, TCRdb re-called the 5' RACE reads, giving one row per CDR3 protein. The sample yields around 770,000 distinct CDR3 sequences, 12% seen once. Their specific antigens are unknown. Sequenced: blood, either unsorted or a sorted T cell fraction (not recorded which). Receptors originate from a male donor with ankylosing spondylitis.

V is TRBV6-1 and J is TRBJ2-7; no definite D call. Trimming pared 7 bases from V and 5 bases from J, leaving 18 bases between. Germline V gene lookup returns CDR1 MNHNS and CDR2 SASEGT. This CDR3 has 14 amino acids. The CDR3 coding sequence is TGTGCCAGCATCGAAGGAATAGGGAAGGACGAGCAGTACTTC. It translates to CASIEGIGKDEQYF.

The chain recombines TRBV18 with TRBJ2-1; 8 bases line up with TRBD2. The ends lost 2 bases at V and 4 bases at J; junction bases unmatched: 1. From germline, CDR1 is KGHSH and CDR2 LQKENI. The CDR3 spans 14 residues. CDR3 in DNA: TGTGCCAGCTCACCAAAGCGGGGGTACAATGAGCAGTTCTTC. Translated, it gives CASSPKRGYNEQFF.

This clonotype was recorded a few times. J is TRBJ2-1 and V is TRBV5-1; 10 bases are a match to TRBD1. Germline values: CDR1 SGHRS, CDR2 YFSETQ. V gave up 2 bases and J gave up 9 bases; unmatched junction bases: 5. The CDR3 is made up of 14 amino acids. The CDR3 sequence: CASSFSRTGGEQFF. DNA for the CDR3: TGCGCCAGCAGCTTTAGTCGGACAGGGGGTGAGCAGTTCTTC.

This clonotype occurred many times. The chain recombines TRBV20-1 with TRBJ2-1; no firm D call. The CDR3 loop spans 12 amino acids. The germline V and J ends were trimmed by 4 bases and 10 bases, with 14 bases remaining between them. Germline-derived CDR1 and CDR2 are DFQATT and SNEGSKA (reference sequence). The CDR3 is CSAKDLSHEQFF. In nucleotides, the CDR3 is TGCAGTGCTAAGGACCTCTCCCACGAGCAGTTCTTC.

This clonotype came up a few times. The V gene is TRBV12-3 or TRBV12-4, the J gene TRBJ1-4; 10 bases line up with TRBD1. The CDR3 runs 15 residues. The ends lost 5 bases at V and 8 bases at J; junction bases unmatched: 8. The CDR3 DNA sequence: TGTGCCAGCAGTCCTATGGGGACAGGGGAAGAAAAACTGTTTTTT. It translates to CASSPMGTGEEKLFF.

In this sample, this clonotype turned up a few times. This chain's CDR3 is CASSSPGTGVFGYTF. The CDR3 coding sequence is TGTGCCAGCAGCTCCCCCGGGACAGGGGTCTTTGGCTACACCTTC. The chain has TRBV7-9 and TRBJ1-2; TRBD1 matches at 10 bases. The length of the CDR3 is 15 residues. J gave up 7 bases and V 4 bases, and 9 bases lay outside the gene matches. Germline CDR1 reads SEHNR; CDR2 reads FQNEAQ (reference sequence).

Only a few counts were recorded for this clonotype. J is TRBJ1-2 and V is TRBV10-3; D is undetermined. In germline, CDR1 is ENHRY, CDR2 SYGVKD. Trimming stripped 6 bases from V and 0 bases from J, with 5 bases between. CDR3 length equals 12 residues. The DNA of the CDR3 is TGTGCCATCAGCGACTCTAACTATGGCTACACCTTC. This sequence encodes CAISDSNYGYTF.

At least ten counts were recorded for this clonotype. The chain combines TRBV29-1 with TRBJ1-1; TRBD1 matches 7 bases. The trim removed 6 bases at V and 6 bases at J, leaving 16 bases unmatched. The CDR3 has 15 residues. CDR1 is SQVTM, CDR2 ANQGSEA, per germline. The CDR3 nucleotides are TGCAGCGTCCACGGGACAGCCGAACTGGCGGCTGAAGCTTTCTTT. Protein: CSVHGTAELAAEAFF.

This clonotype was seen many times. This chain's CDR3 is CASSLTGNEQYF. CDR3 coding DNA: TGTGCCAGCAGCTTAACCGGGAACGAGCAGTACTTC. V gene TRBV7-6 combines with J gene TRBJ2-7; D may be TRBD2 (5 bases). This CDR3 is built from 12 residues. Looked up from germline, CDR1 is SGHVS and CDR2 is FNYEAQ. V was shortened by 2 bases and J by 5 bases, with 7 bases between the two germline ends.

A few counts support this clonotype. V and J are TRBV7-2 and TRBJ2-7, with 7 bases fitting TRBD1. The V segment lost 4 bases and the J segment 2 bases; nucleotides outside the gene matches: 2. The CDR3 extends over 13 amino acids. Germline CDR1 is SGHTA and CDR2 is FQGNSA. CDR3 sequence: CASSSDRTYEQYF. The CDR3 bases are TGTGCCAGCAGCTCGGACAGGACCTACGAGCAGTACTTC.

This clonotype has a handful of counts. CDR3 residues: CSPGQGNQPQHF. DNA for the CDR3: TGCAGTCCGGGGCAGGGGAATCAGCCCCAGCATTTT. The chain recombines TRBV20-1 with TRBJ1-5; a possible D gene is TRBD1 (6 bases). The CDR3 consists of 12 residues. Germline CDR1 and CDR2: DFQATT and SNEGSKA (reference sequence). V shed 8 bases and J shed 4 bases, with 12 bases lying between them.

A few counts support this clonotype. The chain joins TRBV28 to TRBJ1-2; D might be TRBD1 (5 bases). This CDR3 comprises 13 residues. Germline V lookup: CDR1 MDHEN, CDR2 SYDVKM. V shed 2 bases and J shed 8 bases, with 12 bases lying between them. In nucleotides, the CDR3 is TGTGCCAGCAGTTTAATGGACACCGGCGGCTACACCTTC. It translates to CASSLMDTGGYTF.

The gene calls are TRBV7-2 and TRBJ1-1; TRBD1 agrees at 9 bases. J was trimmed by 6 bases and V by 5 bases; bases with no gene match: 4. This CDR3 comprises 13 residues. The germline V gene encodes CDR1 SGHTA and CDR2 FQGNSA. CDR3 bases: TGTGCCAGCAGCACATACAGGGGGCCTGAAGCTTTCTTT. Protein: CASSTYRGPEAFF.

At least ten counts were recorded for this clonotype. The rearrangement joins TRBV20-1 to TRBJ2-7; the match to TRBD2 covers 9 bases. The junction had 6 bases not matched to a gene; V was cut back by 6 bases and J by 6 bases. The germline gives CDR1 DFQATT, CDR2 SNEGSKA (reference sequence). The CDR3 has 12 residues. For the CDR3, the DNA is TGCAGTGCCGAAAGGACTAGCGCCGAGCAGTACTTC. Translated: CSAERTSAEQYF.

The chain couples TRBV2 to TRBJ2-7, with a possible D match to TRBD2 (6 bases). In germline, CDR1 is SNHLY, CDR2 FYNNEI. V lost 8 bases and J lost 4, with 15 bases in between. CDR3 size: 13 residues. This CDR3 reads CASASGGGYEQYF. As DNA, the CDR3 is TGTGCCAGCGCTTCGGGTGGAGGGTACGAGCAGTACTTC.

This clonotype was counted only a few times. The J gene is TRBJ2-3, the V gene TRBV7-8, with TRBD2 matching 9 bases. The CDR3 contains 17 residues. CDR1 and CDR2 from the germline V gene are SGHVS and FQNEAQ. V lost 4 bases and J lost 2; bases outside the gene matches: 10. For the CDR3, the DNA is TGTGCCAGCAGCTACCCCCAGCGGGAGGTGGTCACAGATACGCAGTATTTT. Residues: CASSYPQREVVTDTQYF.

This clonotype was seen a few times. The chain is built from TRBV4-1 and TRBJ1-2; possibly TRBD1 for D (5 bases). This CDR3 has 15 amino acids. Germline CDR1 reads MGHRA; CDR2 reads YSYEKL. The V and J ends lost 2 bases and 4 bases respectively, with 14 bases between them. The CDR3 DNA follows: TGCGCCAGCAGCCAACAAGGCCGGGACCTCTATGGCTACACCTTC. The encoded protein is CASSQQGRDLYGYTF.

This clonotype was counted at least ten times. This chain connects TRBV7-2 to TRBJ1-2, with D perhaps matching TRBD1 (5 bases). Germline CDR1 SGHTA, CDR2 FQGNSA. Trimming took 5 bases from V and 4 from J, leaving 11 bases between them. The CDR3 spans 13 residues. The chain's CDR3 is CASSQGPLYGYTF. DNA of the CDR3: TGTGCCAGCAGCCAGGGTCCCCTCTATGGCTACACCTTC. Complete variable domain (other parts from reference TRBV7-2 and TRBJ1-2): GAGVSQSPSNKVTEKGKDVELRCDPISGHTALYWYRQSLGQGLEFLIYFQGNSAPDKSGLPSDRFSAERTGGSVSTLTIQRTQQEDSAVYLCASSQGPLYGYTFGSGTRLTVV.

This chain uses TRBV20-1 with TRBJ2-5; unclear D gene. Germline CDR1 is DFQATT and CDR2 is SNEGSKA (reference sequence). V was cut by 5 bases and J by 5 bases, with 15 bases left in between. The CDR3 loop spans 13 amino acids. CDR3 residues: CSAPNRLGETQYF. CDR3 DNA sequence: TGCAGTGCTCCTAATCGACTTGGGGAGACCCAGTACTTC.

Only a few counts were recorded for this clonotype. The V gene is TRBV10-3, the J gene TRBJ1-1; no clear D gene. CDR1 ENHRY and CDR2 SYGVKD come from the germline V gene. Between the trimmed V and J ends, which lost 0 bases and 6 bases, there was a span of 17 bases. The CDR3 totals 16 residues. CDR3 loop: CAISESGFPNNAEAFF. In DNA, the CDR3 is TGTGCCATCAGTGAGTCGGGGTTCCCGAACAACGCTGAAGCTTTCTTT.

This clonotype was detected ten times or more. The V gene is TRBV7-9, the J gene TRBJ2-7; 7 positions agree with TRBD1. Germline lookup yields CDR1 SEHNR and CDR2 FQNEAQ (reference sequence). The CDR3 consists of 13 residues. Trimming cost V 7 bases and J 4 bases; bases outside gene matches: 7. The DNA for the CDR3 is TGTGCCAGCATTAGGACACAGGGGTACGAGCAGTACTTC. This translates into CASIRTQGYEQYF.

This clonotype was counted only a few times. The chain recombines TRBV5-1 with TRBJ2-1; 7 bases map to TRBD2. CDR1 SGHRS and CDR2 YFSETQ come from the germline V gene. With V trimmed by 2 bases and J by 7 bases, 9 bases remained unmatched. This CDR3 has 15 amino acids. The CDR3, as DNA: TGCGCCAGCAGCTTAATCGCGGGAGAAGGAAATGAGCAGTTCTTC. Its protein product is CASSLIAGEGNEQFF.

The chain recombines TRBV6-1 with TRBJ2-7; D is uncertain. V gave up 6 bases and J gave up 0 bases, with 15 bases separating them. The CDR3 is made up of 15 amino acids. CDR1 and CDR2 from the germline V gene are MNHNS and SASEGT. The CDR3 sequence is CASRRLLAGSYEQYF. For the CDR3, the DNA is TGTGCCAGCAGACGCCTACTCGCCGGCTCCTACGAGCAGTACTTC.

This clonotype was recorded at least ten times. The chain is built from TRBV20-1 and TRBJ2-5; 7 bases fit TRBD1. CDR1 and CDR2 from the germline V gene are DFQATT and SNEGSKA (reference sequence). The CDR3 has 13 amino acids. With 6 bases clipped from V and 7 bases from J, the junction kept 11 bases outside the gene matches. The CDR3 bases are TGCAGTGCCCCAGACAGGGCCCGGGGGACCCAGTACTTC. This sequence encodes CSAPDRARGTQYF.

This clonotype was counted a few times. The chain carries TRBV20-1 and TRBJ1-1, with D possibly TRBD1 on 5 matching bases. V was trimmed by 6 bases and J by 2 bases, leaving 16 bases between them. There are 14 residues in the CDR3. Looked up from germline, CDR1 is DFQATT and CDR2 is SNEGSKA (reference sequence). CDR3: CSALVSGINTEAFF. In DNA form, the CDR3 reads TGCAGTGCCTTAGTATCAGGGATAAACACTGAAGCTTTCTTT.

This clonotype was picked up a small number of times. This chain connects TRBV20-1 to TRBJ1-5, with D tentatively TRBD1 (5 bases). The germline CDR1 and CDR2 sequences are DFQATT and SNEGSKA (reference sequence). The CDR3 spans 17 residues. V gave up 2 bases and J gave up 2 bases, with 19 bases separating them. In nucleotides, the CDR3 is TGCAGTGCTAGAACCCATTCCAGGGTCGTCGGCAATCAGCCCCAGCATTTT. This encodes CSARTHSRVVGNQPQHF.

This chain links TRBV6-1 with TRBJ2-1; TRBD2 matches at 9 bases. Trimming at V came to 6 bases and at J to 3 bases, leaving 12 bases not matched to a gene. Germline lookup yields CDR1 MNHNS and CDR2 SASEGT. The CDR3 is made up of 17 amino acids. The CDR3 loop is CASRLRSLAGYYNEQFF. As DNA, the CDR3 is TGTGCCAGCAGGCTAAGATCACTAGCGGGTTACTACAATGAGCAGTTCTTC.

This clonotype was counted many times. The chain links TRBV25-1 to TRBJ2-3, with no clear D. V was trimmed by 3 bases and J by 3 bases, leaving 4 bases between them. The germline CDR1 and CDR2 sequences are MGHDK and SYGVNS. The CDR3 contains 12 residues. The CDR3 DNA follows: TGTGCCAGCAGTGATCAGACAGATACGCAGTATTTT. Protein: CASSDQTDTQYF.

The genes are TRBV5-4 and TRBJ1-2; 9 bases map to TRBD1. V shed 4 bases, J shed 5 bases, and the junction held 9 bases outside the gene matches. Germline V gives CDR1 SGHNT, CDR2 YYREEE (reference sequence). The CDR3 length is 15 residues. The chain's CDR3 is CASSAVVGQGYGYTF. CDR3 sequence (DNA): TGTGCCAGCAGCGCCGTAGTGGGACAGGGATATGGCTACACCTTC.

This sequence joins TRBV6-5 and TRBJ2-7, with 10 bases aligning to TRBD1. The CDR3 consists of 16 residues. V gave up 2 bases and J gave up 0 bases; unmatched junction bases: 4. Germline assignment: CDR1 MNHEY and CDR2 SVGAGI. DNA for the CDR3: TGTGCCAGCAGTTACGGGGGACAGGGGACCTCCTACGAGCAGTACTTC. It encodes CASSYGGQGTSYEQYF.

This clonotype was counted between two and nine times. The CDR3 DNA reads TGTGCCAGCAGTCAAAGGATCCTCAGCGGGGGGACAGATACGCAGTATTTT. Translating gives CASSQRILSGGTDTQYF. This chain joins TRBV9 and TRBJ2-3; 9 nucleotides line up with TRBD2. Germline CDR1 is SGDLS and CDR2 is YYNGEE. The CDR3 runs to 17 residues. J gave up 3 bases and V 5 bases, and 13 bases lay outside the gene matches.

This clonotype was seen more than once but under ten times. This chain joins TRBV5-1 and TRBJ1-2, with 8 bases aligning to TRBD1. The CDR3 extends over 15 amino acids. The germline gives CDR1 SGHRS, CDR2 YFSETQ. J gave up 6 bases and V 0 bases, and 7 bases lay outside the gene matches. The CDR3 loop is CASSLGPGQGNGYTF. The CDR3 nucleotides are TGCGCCAGCAGCTTGGGACCAGGACAGGGAAATGGCTACACCTTC.